This is a list of T cell receptor beta chains from one sample in a study of Graves' ophthalmopathy and Graves' hyperthyroidism. Via MiXCR, TCRdb re-called the multiplex PCR reads, giving one row per CDR3 protein. The sample yields over 450,000 distinct CDR3 sequences, over 13% seen once. The material sequenced was blood. These receptors all come from a woman in her 30s with Graves' ophthalmopathy. CDR3s include the opening cysteine and the closing phenylalanine or tryptophan. A D gene is named only where the DNA matches it firmly. Expanded clones are given a class, and other clones once, few, many or no size at all.

J | V | size | D | CDR3 | DNA
TRBJ2-5 | TRBV28 | many | . | CASRWTPAETQYF | TGTGCCAGCAGATGGACTCCCGCGGAGACCCAGTACTTC
TRBJ1-6 | TRBV6-1 | many | . | CASSELGLIGTSPLHF | TGTGCCAGCAGTGAACTGGGACTGATTGGAACTTCACCCCTCCACTTT
TRBJ2-7 | TRBV6-1 | many | . | CASSARVGEQYF | TGTGCCAGCAGTGCCAGGGTGGGGGAGCAGTACTTC
TRBJ2-7 | TRBV12-3/TRBV12-4 | . | . | CASSSRERGYEQYF | TGTGCCAGCAGTTCCAGGGAGAGAGGCTACGAGCAGTACTTC
TRBJ2-5 | TRBV2 | many | . | CASSETGFSGETQYF | TGTGCCAGCAGTGAAACGGGTTTCTCTGGGGAGACCCAGTACTTC
TRBJ1-1 | TRBV15 | many | . | CATKKNRGLNTEAFF | TGTGCCACGAAGAAAAACCGGGGTCTGAACACTGAAGCTTTCTTT
TRBJ2-5 | TRBV28 | many | . | CASSFGQAPQETQYF | TGTGCCAGCAGTTTTGGTCAGGCACCTCAAGAGACCCAGTACTTC
TRBJ2-7 | TRBV6-1 | few | . | CASTNTYEQYF | TGTGCCAGCACCAACACTTACGAGCAGTACTTC
TRBJ1-3 | TRBV19 | many | . | CASSIEAFPNSYSGNTIYF | TGTGCCAGTAGTATCGAGGCTTTTCCGAATTCATACTCTGGAAACACCATATATTTT
TRBJ2-2 | TRBV27 | many | . | CASSRLLDTGELFF | TGTGCCAGCAGTAGACTGCTTGACACCGGGGAGCTGTTTTTT
TRBJ1-5 | TRBV6-1 | many | . | CASTYGAAADKHF | TGTGCCAGCACCTACGGGGCTGCGGCAGACAAGCATTTT
TRBJ1-2 | TRBV4-1 | . | TRBD1 | CASSQEGIIRTGVSGYTF | TGCGCCAGCAGCCAAGAGGGAATAATTAGGACAGGGGTCAGTGGCTACACCTTC
TRBJ2-7 | TRBV7-2 | once | . | CASSLSGTSSYEQYF | TGTGCCAGCAGCCTTAGCGGCACAAGCTCCTACGAGCAGTACTTC
TRBJ2-5 | TRBV9 | many | TRBD2 | CASSVASAGGQETQYF | TGTGCCAGCAGCGTAGCCTCAGCGGGGGGCCAAGAGACCCAGTACTTC
TRBJ2-2 | TRBV4-3 | . | TRBD1 | CASSPPTWDRSKVTGELFF | TGCGCCAGCAGCCCGCCTACCTGGGACAGGTCTAAGGTTACCGGGGAGCTGTTTTTT
TRBJ1-2 | TRBV29-1 | many | TRBD1 | CSVEITGGNYGYTF | TGCAGCGTTGAAATCACAGGGGGCAACTATGGCTACACCTTC
TRBJ1-1 | TRBV6-2/TRBV6-3 | . | . | CASTMRQVLTNTEAFF | TGTGCCAGCACTATGAGACAGGTCCTGACGAACACTGAAGCTTTCTTT
TRBJ1-1 | TRBV6-1 | many | . | CASRMDTIFEAFF | TGTGCCAGCAGGATGGACACGATCTTTGAAGCTTTCTTT
TRBJ2-5 | TRBV6-1 | many | . | CASSEERANQETQYF | TGTGCCAGCAGTGAAGAGCGGGCCAACCAAGAGACCCAGTACTTC
TRBJ1-2 | TRBV19 | many | . | CASSTPAGNYGYTF | TGTGCCAGTAGTACCCCCGCAGGCAACTATGGCTACACCTTC
TRBJ2-5 | TRBV27 | . | . | CASSQGTWEGETQYF | TGTGCCAGCAGTCAGGGGACGTGGGAGGGGGAGACCCAGTACTTC
TRBJ2-7 | TRBV4-3 | . | . | CASSQESTGLVQYF | TGCGCCAGCAGCCAAGAATCCACGGGCTTGGTGCAGTACTTC
TRBJ1-6 | TRBV6-1 | many | . | CASSELKGTSLASYNSPLHF | TGTGCCAGCAGTGAATTGAAGGGCACTTCCCTAGCCTCCTATAATTCACCCCTCCACTTT
TRBJ1-1 | TRBV19 | . | . | CASSTDGRGTEAFF | TGTGCCAGTAGTACCGACGGCAGAGGGACTGAAGCTTTCTTT
TRBJ2-2 | TRBV7-2 | many | . | CASNFRWGPGELFF | TGTGCCAGCAACTTCCGGTGGGGCCCCGGGGAGCTGTTTTTT
TRBJ1-1 | TRBV7-9 | many | . | CASSLYQGYEAFF | TGTGCCAGCAGCTTATACCAGGGCTATGAAGCTTTCTTT
TRBJ2-4 | TRBV28 | many | . | CASSPYWRLGDKNIQYF | TGTGCCAGCAGCCCTTATTGGCGGCTGGGGGACAAAAACATTCAGTACTTC
TRBJ2-7 | TRBV7-8 | once | . | CASSPEWAGINEQYF | TGTGCCAGCAGCCCCGAATGGGCGGGTATTAACGAGCAGTACTTC
TRBJ2-7 | TRBV6-1 | many | TRBD2 | CASRFGTSGTYEQYF | TGTGCCAGCAGGTTCGGGACTAGCGGGACCTACGAGCAGTACTTC
TRBJ2-7 | TRBV6-5 | many | TRBD2 | CASSSQKTSGASKYF | TGTGCCAGCAGTTCTCAGAAGACTAGCGGGGCTTCGAAGTACTTC
TRBJ2-7 | TRBV5-1 | many | TRBD2 | CASSLRVAGAEYEQYF | TGCGCCAGCAGCTTGAGGGTGGCGGGAGCCGAGTACGAGCAGTACTTC
TRBJ2-4 | TRBV5-1 | few | . | CASSYENGEEYF | TGCGCCAGCAGCTACGAAAACGGGGAGGAGTACTTC
TRBJ2-7 | TRBV27 | many | TRBD1 | CASSSARDRENEQYF | TGTGCCAGCAGTTCCGCCCGGGACAGGGAGAACGAGCAGTACTTC
TRBJ2-5 | TRBV4-1 | many | . | CASSHRHLVEQETQYF | TGCGCCAGCAGCCACCGCCATCTGGTTGAGCAAGAGACCCAGTACTTC
TRBJ2-7 | TRBV12-3/TRBV12-4 | . | . | CASSFEEYEQYF | TGTGCCAGCAGTTTTGAAGAATACGAGCAGTACTTC
TRBJ1-2 | TRBV24-1 | . | . | CATSDSRGYSYGYTF | TGTGCCACCAGCGACTCCAGGGGATATAGCTATGGCTACACCTTC
TRBJ1-2 | TRBV6-1 | many | . | CASTRPQNGYTF | TGTGCCAGCACCCGACCCCAGAATGGCTACACCTTC
TRBJ2-1 | TRBV5-5 | many | . | CASSLVGGNEQFF | TGTGCCAGCAGCTTGGTTGGGGGAAATGAGCAGTTCTTC
TRBJ1-2 | TRBV12-3/TRBV12-4 | many | . | CASSTDPSGYTF | TGTGCCAGCAGTACGGACCCCTCCGGCTACACCTTC
TRBJ2-7 | TRBV15 | many | . | CATSPVGDYEQYF | TGTGCCACCAGCCCCGTGGGAGACTACGAGCAGTACTTC
TRBJ2-7 | TRBV29-1 | many | . | CSVCPYRVEYEQYF | TGCAGCGTCTGCCCATACAGGGTCGAATACGAGCAGTACTTC
TRBJ2-5 | TRBV20-1 | few | . | CSARGRGDSQETQYF | TGCAGTGCTAGAGGCCGAGGTGACTCCCAAGAGACCCAGTACTTC
TRBJ2-7 | TRBV11-1 | many | TRBD1 | CASSGQGYGEQYF | TGTGCCAGCAGCGGACAGGGTTACGGCGAGCAGTACTTC
TRBJ2-7 | TRBV30 | many | . | CAWSVKGGSLEQYF | TGTGCCTGGAGTGTCAAGGGAGGATCCCTCGAGCAGTACTTC
TRBJ2-7 | TRBV6-1 | many | TRBD2 | CASSRLAGSTYEQYF | TGTGCCAGCAGTAGACTAGCGGGGTCCACCTACGAGCAGTACTTC
TRBJ1-5 | TRBV30 | . | TRBD1 | CAWSVPGQRNQPQHF | TGTGCCTGGAGTGTCCCGGGACAGCGCAATCAGCCCCAGCATTTT
TRBJ1-1 | TRBV4-2 | many | TRBD1 | CASSLEGAGEAFF | TGTGCCAGCAGCTTAGAGGGGGCCGGTGAAGCTTTCTTT
TRBJ2-5 | TRBV12-3/TRBV12-4 | many | . | CASSLRQQETQYF | TGTGCCAGCAGTTTAAGGCAGCAAGAGACCCAGTACTTC
TRBJ2-7 | TRBV13 | few | TRBD2 | CASSPRAGGTYEQYF | TGTGCCAGCAGTCCTCGAGCGGGGGGGACCTACGAGCAGTACTTC
TRBJ2-7 | TRBV7-3 | many | TRBD2 | CASSLGSGSGQYF | TGTGCCAGCAGCTTAGGGAGCGGGAGCGGACAGTACTTC